The 12 T cell receptor beta chains below all came from one sample that was sequenced in a study of blood T cell repertoires in COVID-19. Measured with immunoSEQ multiplex PCR; TCRdb has only the in-frame clones, and not every one. The sample contains roughly 100,000 clones, approximately 87% of which appear only once. The sequencing input was peripheral blood. All receptors come from a human donor in a cohort sampled during active or convalescent COVID-19.

The chain uses TRBV19 and TRBJ2-6, with TRBD2 as a possible D gene (5 bases). The length of the CDR3 is 14 residues. CDR1 LNHDA and CDR2 SQIVND come from the germline V gene (reference sequence). V shed 5 bases and J shed 3 bases, with 8 bases lying between them. The chain's CDR3 is CASSSGGGANVLTF. CDR3 in DNA: TGTGCCAGTAGTTCAGGAGGTGGGGCCAACGTCCTGACTTTC.

The chain is built from TRBV5-1 and TRBJ1-3, with D unclear. CDR3 size: 16 residues. Germline-derived CDR1 and CDR2 are SGHRS and YFSETQ. Trimming shortened V by 0 bases and J by 2 bases, and 12 bases separated the two germline ends. The CDR3 reads CASSLGASGAGNTIYF. The CDR3 nucleotides read TGCGCCAGCAGCTTGGGGGCCAGTGGCGCTGGAAACACCATATATTTT. Full variable domain (rest looked up from reference TRBV5-1 and TRBJ1-3): KAGVTQTPRYLIKTRGQQVTLSCSPISGHRSVSWYQQTPGQGLQFLFEYFSETQRNKGNFPGRFSGRQFSNSRSEMNVSTLELGDSALYLCASSLGASGAGNTIYFGEGSWLTVV.

The CDR3: CASSQVSGSETQYF. The CDR3 nucleotides read TGTGCCAGCAGCCAAGTTTCAGGGTCAGAGACCCAGTACTTC. The gene calls are TRBV4-2 and TRBJ2-5; D is possibly TRBD1 (5 bases). Per the germline V gene, CDR1 is LGHNA and CDR2 is YNFKEQ. The CDR3 has 14 amino acids. V was cut by 1 base and J by 4 bases, with 10 bases left in between.

The rearrangement joins TRBV27 to TRBJ2-5; D not resolved. The germline V gene encodes CDR1 MNHEY and CDR2 SMNVEV (reference sequence). The V and J ends lost 6 bases and 1 base respectively, with 9 bases between them. The CDR3 runs to 13 residues. The CDR3 DNA sequence: TGTGCCAGCAGCCCATCCCCCCAAGAGACCCAGTACTTC. Protein sequence: CASSPSPQETQYF.

The chain has TRBV21-1 and TRBJ1-5. TRBV21-1 has pseudogene status. The CDR3 loop spans 19 amino acids. DNA for the CDR3: TGTGCCAGCAGCCCGGGGGGCCTGCCCCCCAATACCGGCAATCAGCCCCAGCATTTT. Translation: CASSPGGLPPNTGNQPQHF.

The chain uses TRBV5-6 and TRBJ2-3, with 7 bases matching TRBD1. Germline-derived CDR1 and CDR2 are SGHDT and YYEEEE. J lost 14 bases, V lost 0 bases, and 9 bases had no gene match. There are 13 residues in the CDR3. CDR3 nucleotides: TGTGCCAGCAGCTTGGGATTGACAGGGTCGGGGTATTTT. It encodes CASSLGLTGSGYF.

The chain combines TRBV2 with TRBJ1-2, with TRBD1 matching 7 bases. V shed 6 bases and J 2 bases; nucleotides not matched to a gene: 9. CDR1 is SNHLY, CDR2 FYNNEI, per germline. The CDR3 extends over 15 amino acids. CDR3 sequence: CASSKRQGSNYGYTF. The CDR3 nucleotides are TGTGCCAGCAGCAAACGACAGGGAAGCAACTATGGCTACACCTTC.

CDR3 bases: TGTGCCAGCAGTGGTTCCCAGCGGGGCGACCAAGAGACCCAGTACTTC. This encodes CASSGSQRGDQETQYF. V gene TRBV27 combines with J gene TRBJ2-5; 7 bases are a match to TRBD2. With 5 bases clipped from V and 0 bases from J, the junction kept 9 bases outside the gene matches. The germline gives CDR1 MNHEY, CDR2 SMNVEV (reference sequence). This CDR3 spans 16 amino acids.

This chain connects TRBV19 to TRBJ1-3; a possible D gene is TRBD1 (6 bases). CDR1 LNHDA and CDR2 SQIVND come from the germline V gene (reference sequence). V gave up 4 bases and J gave up 0 bases, with 7 bases separating them. CDR3 length equals 14 residues. In DNA form, the CDR3 reads TGTGCCAGTAGTAGGGGGCTCTCTGGAAACACCATATATTTT. Amino acids: CASSRGLSGNTIYF.

The V gene is TRBV9, the J gene TRBJ2-6, with D perhaps TRBD2 (5 bases). Germline lookup yields CDR1 SGDLS and CDR2 YYNGEE. This CDR3 has 16 amino acids. Trimming took off 2 bases at V and 0 bases at J, with 9 bases between the two ends. The chain's CDR3 is CASSVIGGSGANVLTF. Here the CDR3 DNA reads TGTGCCAGCAGCGTGATAGGAGGCTCTGGGGCCAACGTCCTGACTTTC.

The chain combines TRBV5-1 with TRBJ1-1, with a weak D call TRBD1 (5 bases). Deletions cut 2 bases from V and 3 bases from J, with 11 bases between. CDR3 length: 14 amino acids. Germline CDR1 reads SGHRS; CDR2 reads YFSETQ. Here the CDR3 reads CASSFIGGDTEAFF. Here the CDR3 DNA reads TGCGCCAGCAGCTTTATCGGGGGGGACACTGAAGCTTTCTTT. The variable domain in full, with the rest retrieved from reference TRBV5-1 and TRBJ1-1, is KAGVTQTPRYLIKTRGQQVTLSCSPISGHRSVSWYQQTPGQGLQFLFEYFSETQRNKGNFPGRFSGRQFSNSRSEMNVSTLELGDSALYLCASSFIGGDTEAFFGQGTRLTVV.

This chain uses TRBV7-8 with TRBJ2-7, with TRBD2 matching over 7 bases. Germline loops: CDR1 SGHVS, CDR2 FQNEAQ. With 6 bases clipped from V and 6 bases from J, the junction kept 8 bases outside the gene matches. This CDR3 spans 13 amino acids. CDR3 protein: CASSKRLAVEQYF. The CDR3 nucleotides read TGTGCCAGCAGTAAAAGGCTAGCGGTCGAGCAGTACTTC. The variable domain in full, completed from reference TRBV7-8 and TRBJ2-7, reads GAGVSQSPRYKVAKRGQDVALRCDPISGHVSLFWYQQALGQGPEFLTYFQNEAQLDKSGLPSDRFFAERPEGSVSTLKIQRTQQEDSAVYLCASSKRLAVEQYFGPGTRLTVT.